Sequencing of this T cell receptor beta chain was carried out in a study of T-cell reconstitution after alpha-beta-depleted transplantation in children. Overall study findings and caveats: Surviving recipient cells, namely T cells and thymic progenitors, were the source of high day-60 TCRbeta diversity in some patients. One year after transplant, T-cell counts and diversity came mostly from newly produced T cells.

Unique molecular identifiers were built into the TCRbeta library. TCRdb ran MiXCR on the PCR reads and lists one entry per CDR3 protein. This sample has almost 250,000 distinct CDR3 sequences, with roughly 25% found just once. V was cut by 2 bases and J by 0 bases, with 14 bases left in between. The CDR3 is made up of 16 amino acids. CDR1 is SGHAT and CDR2 is FQNNGV in the germline V gene. There are a few counts of this clonotype. Antigen unknown. Source: PBMCs, taken before TCRalphabeta/CD19-depleted stem cell transplant. The J gene is TRBJ2-7, the V gene TRBV11-2, with D maybe TRBD2 (6 bases). The receptor comes from a girl aged 2-9 years with Fanconi anemia, due to receive a stem cell transplant. The DNA of the CDR3 is TGTGCCAGCAGCTTACACATTCCCGGGAGCTCCTACGAGCAGTACTTC. Translated, it gives CASSLHIPGSSYEQYF.